These T cell receptor beta chains were read from a single sample in a study of cytomegalovirus exposure and HLA in healthy donors. Sequencing used immunoSEQ multiplex PCR; TCRdb keeps in-frame clones, though not all of them. The data hold around 130,000 clones, with over 60% observed a single time. The sample consisted of PBMCs. The receptors derive from a human donor in good health. The CDR3 runs from the conserved cysteine through the conserved F or W. D genes are given only for firm matches. Not all rows give a size; the values are once, few, many and, for expanded clones, a class.

CDR3 length	V gene	J gene	clone size	D gene	CDR3 protein	CDR3 DNA
13	TRBV2	TRBJ1-2	few	NA	CASSEYNNYGYTF	TGTGCCAGCAGTGAATACAATAACTATGGCTACACCTTC
16	TRBV7-2	TRBJ1-1	NA	TRBD1	CASSSLRTGLNTEAFF	TGTGCCAGCAGCTCGCTACGGACAGGGCTGAACACTGAAGCTTTCTTT
15	TRBV6-5	TRBJ2-7	few	TRBD1	CASRSTSTGSYEQYF	TGTGCCAGCAGAAGCACTTCGACAGGGTCCTACGAGCAGTACTTC
16	TRBV29-1	TRBJ2-1	NA	NA	CSVDGGPGDRYNEQFF	TGCAGCGTTGACGGCGGGCCAGGGGATCGCTACAATGAGCAGTTCTTC
13	TRBV30	TRBJ1-5	few	NA	CAWSAGRNQPQHF	TGTGCCTGGAGTGCAGGGCGCAATCAGCCCCAGCATTTT
13	TRBV14	TRBJ2-5	NA	NA	CASSQVTVETQYF	TGTGCCAGCAGCCAAGTGACAGTAGAGACCCAGTACTTC
15	TRBV5-1	TRBJ2-7	NA	TRBD1	CASSLRFEQGDEQYF	TGCGCCAGCAGCTTGAGATTTGAACAGGGGGACGAGCAGTACTTC
16	TRBV10-3	TRBJ1-2	NA	TRBD1	CAISDKAGGISYGYTF	TGTGCCATCAGTGATAAGGCAGGGGGAATCAGCTATGGCTACACCTTC
14	TRBV4-3	TRBJ1-1	few	NA	CASSQVTMSSFVFF	TGCGCCAGCAGCCAAGTGACAATGTCGTCTTTCGTTTTCTTT
13	TRBV23-1	TRBJ1-2	NA	NA	CASSQSGQDGYTF	TGCGCCAGCAGTCAATCGGGACAAGATGGCTACACCTTC
14	TRBV4-1	TRBJ2-7	NA	NA	CASSQPTGRNEQYF	TGCGCCAGCAGCCAACCGACGGGTCGCAACGAGCAGTACTTC
15	TRBV7-3	TRBJ2-3	few	TRBD2	CASSLSGRATDTQYF	TGTGCCAGCAGCCTAAGCGGGAGGGCAACAGATACGCAGTATTTT
16	TRBV2	TRBJ1-2	NA	NA	CASLETTGKQFYGYTF	TGTGCCAGCCTGGAAACGACCGGGAAACAGTTCTATGGCTACACCTTC
16	TRBV7-6	TRBJ1-1	few	NA	CASSLFSSGPNTEAFF	TGTGCCAGCAGCTTATTTAGTTCAGGGCCGAACACTGAAGCTTTCTTT
14	TRBV15	TRBJ2-5	NA	NA	CATSISGFDETQYF	TGTGCCACCAGCATCTCGGGGTTCGACGAGACCCAGTACTTC
16	TRBV13	TRBJ2-2	NA	NA	CASSLVGAPNTGELFF	TGTGCCAGCAGCTTAGTGGGGGCCCCGAACACCGGGGAGCTGTTTTTT
19	TRBV15	TRBJ1-3	NA	TRBD1	CATSRGPGTVLSSGNTIYF	TGTGCCACCAGCAGAGGTCCCGGGACAGTTTTAAGTTCTGGAAACACCATATATTTT
14	TRBV28	TRBJ2-7	NA	NA	CASSLSGFDYEQYF	TGTGCCAGCAGTTTGTCAGGGTTCGACTACGAGCAGTACTTC
15	TRBV4-3	TRBJ1-2	NA	TRBD1	CASSQVGGQGGGYTF	TGCGCCAGCAGCCAAGTAGGGGGCCAGGGGGGTGGCTACACCTTC
17	TRBV2	TRBJ2-4	NA	TRBD2	CASMRAGGLLAKNIQYF	TGTGCCAGCATGAGAGCGGGAGGGTTATTAGCCAAAAACATTCAGTACTTC
15	TRBV21-1	TRBJ2-7	once	NA	CASKEGEGLPLEQYF	TGTGCCAGCAAAGAGGGGGAGGGCCTCCCTCTCGAGCAGTACTTC
14	TRBV19	TRBJ1-1	NA	NA	CASSIGGGFTEAFF	TGTGCCAGTAGTATAGGAGGAGGGTTTACTGAAGCTTTCTTT
15	TRBV6-1	TRBJ2-2	few	TRBD2	CASSGGASGAGELFF	TGTGCCAGCAGTGGGGGGGCTAGCGGGGCCGGGGAGCTGTTTTTT
15	TRBV28	TRBJ2-7	NA	TRBD1	CASRKTGGYSYEQYF	TGTGCCAGCAGAAAAACAGGGGGCTACTCCTACGAGCAGTACTTC
16	TRBV19	TRBJ1-1	NA	NA	CASTNLARLEDTEAFF	TGTGCCAGTACCAACCTAGCGCGGCTTGAGGACACTGAAGCTTTCTTT
13	TRBV6-5	TRBJ1-4	NA	NA	CASSYGRAEKLFF	TGTGCCAGCAGTTATGGCAGGGCAGAAAAACTGTTTTTT
14	TRBV7-2	TRBJ1-6	NA	TRBD1	CASSPGQGSSPLHF	TGTGCCAGCAGCCCGGGACAGGGCAGTTCACCCCTCCACTTT
15	TRBV5-6	TRBJ1-5	NA	TRBD1	CASSSGTGGGQPQHF	TGTGCCAGCAGCTCCGGGACAGGGGGCGGTCAGCCCCAGCATTTT
14	TRBV28	TRBJ2-7	NA	NA	CASSSRDKDYEQYF	TGTGCCAGCAGTTCGCGGGATAAGGACTACGAGCAGTACTTC
15	TRBV6-6	TRBJ1-5	NA	NA	CASSEITESNQPQHF	TGTGCCAGCAGCGAAATCACAGAGAGCAATCAGCCCCAGCATTTT
12	TRBV6-5	TRBJ2-7	NA	NA	CASRVDSYEQYF	TGTGCCAGCAGGGTCGACAGCTACGAGCAGTACTTC
13	TRBV30	TRBJ1-5	NA	TRBD1	CAWSATGGQPQHF	TGTGCCTGGAGTGCAACAGGGGGTCAGCCCCAGCATTTT
15	TRBV6-5	TRBJ2-3	NA	TRBD1	CASSYFGQVTDTQYF	TGTGCCAGCAGTTACTTCGGACAGGTCACAGATACGCAGTATTTT
16	TRBV18	TRBJ2-7	NA	TRBD2	CASSPPASGISYEQYF	TGTGCCAGCTCACCACCGGCTAGCGGGATATCCTACGAGCAGTACTTC
14	TRBV27	TRBJ2-2	NA	NA	CASRYPVDTGELFF	TGTGCCAGCAGGTACCCGGTTGACACCGGGGAGCTGTTTTTT
16	TRBV5-4	TRBJ2-7	NA	TRBD2	CASSELAGTRSYEQCF	TGTGCCAGCAGCGAGCTCGCCGGGACTAGGTCCTACGAGCAGTGCTTC
16	TRBV7-9	TRBJ2-2	NA	TRBD1	CASSSRTGGNTGELFF	TGTGCCAGCAGCTCTCGGACAGGGGGCAACACCGGGGAGCTGTTTTTT
16	TRBV5-1	TRBJ1-3	NA	NA	CASSLGYRASGNTIYF	TGCGCCAGCAGCTTGGGGTACAGGGCCTCTGGAAACACCATATATTTT
16	TRBV7-2	TRBJ2-1	NA	TRBD2	CASSLAGTSSYNEQFF	TGCGCCAGCAGCTTAGCGGGGACTAGCTCCTACAATGAGCAGTTCTTC
14	TRBV27	TRBJ1-5	few	TRBD1	CASRGQGFYQPQHF	TGTGCCAGCAGGGGACAGGGGTTTTATCAGCCCCAGCATTTT
13	TRBV6-5	TRBJ1-2	NA	NA	CASSPPGGDGYTF	TGTGCCAGCAGTCCCCCGGGGGGGGATGGCTACACCTTC
14	TRBV5-1	TRBJ1-5	NA	NA	CASSLLSGNQPQHF	TGCGCCAGCAGCTTGCTTTCCGGGAATCAGCCCCAGCATTTT
15	TRBV30	TRBJ2-3	NA	TRBD2	CAWRRSGGPTDTQYF	TGTGCCTGGAGGCGGAGCGGGGGACCTACAGATACGCAGTATTTT
16	TRBV19	TRBJ1-6	NA	TRBD1	CASSEWTGNYNSPLHF	TGTGCCAGTAGTGAGTGGACAGGGAACTATAATTCACCCCTCCACTTT
15	TRBV9	TRBJ2-3	NA	TRBD2	CASSVVSGSTDTQYF	TGTGCCAGCAGCGTAGTTAGCGGGAGCACAGATACGCAGTATTTT
15	TRBV6-5	TRBJ2-2	NA	TRBD2	CAKGTSGASTGELFF	TGTGCCAAAGGGACTAGCGGGGCCTCCACCGGGGAGCTGTTTTTT
19	TRBV7-9	TRBJ1-5	NA	TRBD1	CASSFSRDRGPYSNQPQHF	TGTGCCAGCAGCTTCTCCCGGGACAGGGGCCCTTATAGCAATCAGCCCCAGCATTTT
14	TRBV6-1	TRBJ2-3	NA	TRBD2	CASSRGGAGDTQYF	TGTGCCAGCAGTCGCGGGGGGGCGGGAGATACGCAGTATTTT
12	TRBV6-5	TRBJ1-5	NA	NA	CASSYAQGPQHF	TGTGCCAGCAGTTACGCTCAGGGGCCCCAGCATTTT
15	TRBV7-2	TRBJ2-1	once	NA	CASSLAAPLTGEQFF	TGTGCCAGCAGCTTAGCAGCCCCACTTACGGGGGAGCAGTTCTTC
12	TRBV5-6	TRBJ2-7	once	NA	CASSFELYEQYF	TGTGCCAGCAGCTTTGAACTCTACGAGCAGTACTTC
17	TRBV7-2	TRBJ2-7	NA	NA	CASSPKGLGALRYEQYF	TGTGCCAGCAGCCCAAAGGGGTTGGGCGCCCTACGCTACGAGCAGTACTTC
13	TRBV7-9	TRBJ2-4	NA	NA	CASSFLTQNIQYF	TGTGCCAGCAGCTTCCTGACTCAAAACATTCAGTACTTC
12	TRBV30	TRBJ1-2	NA	NA	CAWSDFNYGYTF	TGTGCCTGGAGTGACTTTAACTATGGCTACACCTTC
17	TRBV12-5	TRBJ2-3	NA	TRBD2	CASVTPQLAGGPDTQYF	TGTGCTAGTGTAACCCCCCAACTAGCGGGAGGGCCAGATACGCAGTATTTT
15	TRBV7-9	TRBJ2-7	NA	TRBD2	CSSSSPPGGQYEQYF	TGTTCCAGCAGCTCCCCCCCGGGGGGGCAGTACGAGCAGTACTTC
15	TRBV5-6	TRBJ2-3	once	TRBD2	CASSWSGRASDTQYF	TGTGCCAGCAGCTGGAGCGGGAGGGCCTCAGATACGCAGTATTTT
13	TRBV19	TRBJ2-5	NA	TRBD2	CASGRTRSAEQYF	TGTGCCAGCGGACGGACTAGATCGGCGGAGCAGTACTTC
13	TRBV11-1	TRBJ2-1	NA	NA	CASSPGLINEQFF	TGTGCCAGCAGCCCCGGACTAATCAATGAGCAGTTCTTC